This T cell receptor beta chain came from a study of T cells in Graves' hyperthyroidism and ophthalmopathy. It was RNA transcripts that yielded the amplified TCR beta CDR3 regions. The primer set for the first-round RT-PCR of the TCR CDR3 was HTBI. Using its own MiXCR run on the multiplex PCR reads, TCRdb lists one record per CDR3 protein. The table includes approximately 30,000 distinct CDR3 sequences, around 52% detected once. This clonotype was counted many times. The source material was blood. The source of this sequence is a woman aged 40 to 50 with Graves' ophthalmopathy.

CDR3 coding DNA: TGTGCCAGCAGCGCCGAGGTTGCAGGGAGGGCCGGGGAGCTGTTTTTT. Its translation is CASSAEVAGRAGELFF. This sequence joins TRBV9 and TRBJ2-2, with 7 positions matching TRBD2. The CDR3 spans 16 residues. Germline trimming cut 3 bases from V and 6 bases from J; bases unmatched to any gene: 11. The germline V gene has CDR1 SGDLS and CDR2 YYNGEE.